This TCR beta chain was recorded in a study of T cell responses to AZD1222 COVID-19 vaccine. Study-wide points: Scientists sampled the repertoires only once the peak T cell response had passed. In a largely white British group with more females than males, clonal diversity was possibly underestimated.

This table comes from immunoSEQ multiplex PCR, and its TCRdb copy is limited to in-frame clones, with some not included. The top ten clones hold 21% of a sample with about 67,000 clones, 80% to 85% of them seen once. CDR1 SGDLS and CDR2 YYNGEE come from the germline V gene. CDR3 size: 12 residues. V lost 3 bases and J 1 base, leaving 4 bases between the germline ends. This clone was seen only a few times. Antigen: not known. V and J are TRBV9 and TRBJ1-1; no firm D call. The starting material was peripheral blood, obtained on day 0 of AZD1222 vaccination. This clonotype was sampled from an adult in good health. The CDR3 sequence is CASSGGNTEAFF. DNA of the CDR3: TGTGCCAGCAGCGGGGGGAACACTGAAGCTTTCTTT. The variable domain in full, with the rest retrieved from reference TRBV9 and TRBJ1-1, is DSGVTQTPKHLITATGQRVTLRCSPRSGDLSVYWYQQSLDQGLQFLIQYYNGEERAKGNILERFSAQQFPDLHSELNLSSLELGDSALYFCASSGGNTEAFFGQGTRLTVV.